The 31 T cell receptor beta chains below were found in one sample sequenced in a study of cytomegalovirus exposure and HLA in healthy donors. Profiling relied on immunoSEQ multiplex PCR, and the TCRdb table lists in-frame clones only, not all of them. Of about 190,000 clones listed, around 82% were seen once; the top ten hold 2.5% to 3%. The material sequenced was PBMCs. The source is a woman aged 18-30 years in good health and CMV-seropositive.

This clone was found a few times. The genes are TRBV5-1 and TRBJ1-5; D not certain. This CDR3 has 14 amino acids. V was cut by 4 bases and J by 7 bases, with 15 bases left in between. CDR1 SGHRS and CDR2 YFSETQ come from the germline V gene. CDR3 sequence reads: CASSPGESIQPQHF. As DNA, the CDR3 is TGCGCCAGCAGCCCAGGTGAAAGCATCCAGCCCCAGCATTTT. Supplemented by reference TRBV5-1 and TRBJ1-5, the full variable domain reads KAGVTQTPRYLIKTRGQQVTLSCSPISGHRSVSWYQQTPGQGLQFLFEYFSETQRNKGNFPGRFSGRQFSNSRSEMNVSTLELGDSALYLCASSPGESIQPQHFGDGTRLSIL.

For the CDR3, the DNA is TGCGCCAGCAGCCCGCCGGGACAGGGGGCACCTTACGAGCAGTACTTC. It translates to CASSPPGQGAPYEQYF. The chain recombines TRBV5-1 with TRBJ2-7; 12 nucleotides align to TRBD1. The germline gives CDR1 SGHRS, CDR2 YFSETQ. The CDR3 consists of 16 residues. V was clipped by 4 bases and J by 4 bases; unmatched bases: 9.

The rearrangement uses TRBV11-2 and TRBJ2-1, with D tentatively TRBD2 (7 bases). The CDR3 covers 15 residues. Germline V lookup: CDR1 SGHAT, CDR2 FQNNGV. Trimming shortened V by 6 bases and J by 6 bases, and 18 bases separated the two germline ends. The CDR3, as DNA: TGTGCCAGCAGGAAACGGGGGGCCCTGGGCAATGAGCAGTTCTTC. It is translated as CASRKRGALGNEQFF.

This chain joins TRBV10-2 and TRBJ2-7; D not resolved. This CDR3 has 13 residues. The germline V gene encodes CDR1 WSHSY and CDR2 SAAADI. Trimming pared 9 bases from V and 1 base from J, leaving 13 bases between. CDR3 bases: TGCGCCAGTACACGAGGATGGTCCTACGAGCAGTACTTC. It translates to CASTRGWSYEQYF.

The rearrangement uses TRBV6-6 and TRBJ1-3, with TRBD1 identical over 7 bases. Germline CDR1 is MNHNY and CDR2 is SVGAGI (reference sequence). V trimming: 5 bases; J trimming: 3 bases; junction bases outside the gene matches: 4. The CDR3 contains 14 residues. The CDR3 loop reads CASSGDSFGNTIYF. In DNA, the CDR3 is TGTGCCAGCAGTGGGGACAGCTTTGGAAACACCATATATTTT.

Ten or more counts support this clone. This chain joins TRBV25-1 and TRBJ2-2; 8 bases are a match to TRBD1. In germline, CDR1 is MGHDK, CDR2 SYGVNS. V lost 7 bases and J lost 3; bases outside the gene matches: 13. The CDR3 runs 17 residues. CDR3 loop: CASTPRGDRGDTGELFF. In DNA form, the CDR3 reads TGTGCCAGCACCCCACGGGGAGACAGGGGAGACACCGGGGAGCTGTTTTTT.

About this clone: Different DNA sequences within this sample yield the same CDR3. The chain recombines TRBV18 with TRBJ1-1, with TRBD1 as a possible D gene (6 bases). The CDR3 has 14 amino acids. Germline CDR1 KGHSH, CDR2 LQKENI. V shed 1 base and J shed 1 base, with 7 bases lying between them. The CDR3 region is CASSPQGENTEAFF. For the CDR3, the DNA is TGTGCCAGCTCACCACAGGGGGAGAACACTGAAGCTTTCTTT.

This chain joins TRBV5-1 and TRBJ1-2, with D uncertain. This CDR3 region has 14 residues. The germline V gene has CDR1 SGHRS and CDR2 YFSETQ. Trimming took 0 bases from V and 4 from J, leaving 10 bases between them. The CDR3 region has the DNA TGCGCCAGCAGCTTGGGCGCAGGTTCCTATGGCTACACCTTC. This gives the protein CASSLGAGSYGYTF.

V is TRBV7-9 and J is TRBJ1-4, with TRBD1 identical over 7 bases. J was trimmed by 8 bases and V by 4 bases; bases with no gene match: 7. Germline CDR1 SEHNR, CDR2 FQNEAQ (reference sequence). The CDR3 totals 14 residues. The CDR3 DNA reads as TGTGCCAGCAGCTCATCAAGGACAGGCGAAAAACTGTTTTTT. This translates into CASSSSRTGEKLFF.

The genes are TRBV29-1 and TRBJ1-1; TRBD1 might be the D (5 bases). Trimming left V 6 bases short and J 3 bases short, with 14 bases between. Germline assignment: CDR1 SQVTM and CDR2 ANQGSEA. There are 13 residues in the CDR3. The CDR3 sequence is CSVAAGRDTEAFF. The CDR3, as DNA: TGCAGCGTCGCGGCGGGGCGTGACACTGAAGCTTTCTTT.

This rearrangement joins TRBV9 to TRBJ1-1; 8 bases map to TRBD1. This CDR3 comprises 13 residues. Trimming took 2 bases from V and 4 from J; bases not matched to a gene: 1. CDR1 and CDR2 from the germline V gene are SGDLS and YYNGEE. CDR3 in amino acids: CASSVTGGTEAFF. The CDR3 region has the DNA TGTGCCAGCAGCGTTACAGGGGGCACTGAAGCTTTCTTT. The full variable domain, rest sourced from reference TRBV9 and TRBJ1-1, is DSGVTQTPKHLITATGQRVTLRCSPRSGDLSVYWYQQSLDQGLQFLIQYYNGEERAKGNILERFSAQQFPDLHSELNLSSLELGDSALYFCASSVTGGTEAFFGQGTRLTVV.

The chain combines TRBV5-4 with TRBJ2-7; D remains unclear. Germline loops: CDR1 SGHNT, CDR2 YYREEE (reference sequence). V was clipped by 4 bases and J by 6 bases, with 17 bases between them. The CDR3 has 14 amino acids. The CDR3 reads CASSRVGQVSEQYF. DNA for the CDR3: TGTGCCAGCAGCCGTGTTGGGCAGGTTTCCGAGCAGTACTTC.

This sequence joins TRBV9 and TRBJ1-5, with TRBD1 matching 7 bases. Germline V gene data show CDR1 as SGDLS and CDR2 as YYNGEE. The CDR3 contains 14 residues. V shed 7 bases, J shed 0 bases, and the junction held 4 bases outside the gene matches. CDR3 sequence: CASSGTASNQPQHF. The CDR3 DNA reads as TGTGCCAGCTCGGGGACAGCTAGCAATCAGCCCCAGCATTTT.

The chain joins TRBV9 to TRBJ1-4, with D possibly matching TRBD1 (6 bases). Looked up from germline, CDR1 is SGDLS and CDR2 is YYNGEE. This CDR3 contains 14 residues. The V and J ends lost 3 bases and 7 bases respectively, with 13 bases between them. CDR3 bases: TGTGCCAGCAGCGCGGCAGGGGTTGGTGAAAAACTGTTTTTT. Protein sequence: CASSAAGVGEKLFF.

The table lists this clone with a few counts. A read error is possible here, since a much larger clone lies one base away. The chain links TRBV18 to TRBJ1-1; D may be TRBD1 (5 bases). The germline CDR1 and CDR2 sequences are KGHSH and LQKENI. Trimming shortened V by 4 bases and J by 1 base, and 7 bases separated the two germline ends. The CDR3 is 13 amino acids. The CDR3: CASSQDRNTEAFF. The CDR3 coding sequence is TGTGCCAGCTCACAAGACAGGAACACTGAAGCTTTCTTT.

The V gene is TRBV2, the J gene TRBJ2-7; 7 nucleotides align to TRBD2. The germline CDR1 and CDR2 sequences are SNHLY and FYNNEI. CDR3 length equals 17 residues. Trimming removed 6 bases from V and 1 base from J; junction bases left unmatched: 15. CDR3 coding DNA: TGTGCCAGCAGGCGCCTCACTTGGCGGGGGAGGTCCTACGAGCAGTACTTC. Protein: CASRRLTWRGRSYEQYF.

The chain has TRBV11-2 and TRBJ1-1, with TRBD1 matching 7 bases. Trimming removed 2 bases from V and 0 bases from J; junction bases left unmatched: 3. Germline V gene sequence: CDR1 SGHAT, CDR2 FQNNGV. The CDR3 sequence is 15 residues long. The CDR3 protein is CASSLPDRLNTEAFF. The CDR3, as DNA: TGTGCCAGCAGCTTACCGGACAGGTTGAACACTGAAGCTTTCTTT. Variable domain in full (rest from reference TRBV11-2 and TRBJ1-1): EAGVAQSPRYKIIEKRQSVAFWCNPISGHATLYWYQQILGQGPKLLIQFQNNGVVDDSQLPKDRFSAERLKGVDSTLKIQPAKLEDSAVYLCASSLPDRLNTEAFFGQGTRLTVV.

This sequence joins TRBV6-4 and TRBJ2-3; possibly TRBD2 for D (7 bases). This CDR3 region has 16 residues. Between the trimmed V and J ends, which lost 0 bases and 6 bases, there was a span of 16 bases. CDR1 and CDR2 (germline): MRHNA, SNTAGT. The CDR3 here is CASSDSPGGQGDTQYF. The CDR3 region has the DNA TGTGCCAGCAGTGACTCCCCGGGGGGCCAGGGGGATACGCAGTATTTT.

The gene calls are TRBV18 and TRBJ2-7; 8 bases align to TRBD2. V lost 0 bases, J lost 6 bases, and 10 bases stayed unmatched. Germline lookup yields CDR1 KGHSH and CDR2 LQKENI. The CDR3 sequence is 16 residues long. CDR3 in amino acids: CASSPPVVAGSGEQYF. The CDR3 DNA sequence: TGTGCCAGCTCACCACCGGTGGTAGCGGGGTCGGGCGAGCAGTACTTC.

The chain joins TRBV5-1 to TRBJ2-7, with a weak D call TRBD1 (6 bases). Germline V gives CDR1 SGHRS, CDR2 YFSETQ. The V gene lost 4 bases and the J gene lost 7 bases, with 39 bases spanning the gap. The CDR3 sequence is 21 residues long. The CDR3 bases are TGCGCCAGCAGCGCAACCACCGTATACTCCCGACAGGCTCCCCCGGCCTTGGAGCAGTACTTC. It yields the protein CASSATTVYSRQAPPALEQYF.

The chain is built from TRBV7-9 and TRBJ2-5, with a weak D call TRBD2 (5 bases). The germline gives CDR1 SEHNR, CDR2 FQNEAQ (reference sequence). The germline V and J ends were trimmed by 8 bases and 5 bases, with 6 bases remaining between them. The CDR3 has 10 residues. CDR3 sequence reads: CASGSETQYF. CDR3 bases: TGTGCCAGCGGGAGTGAGACCCAGTACTTC.

The chain has TRBV7-2 and TRBJ1-5; D remains ambiguous. Trimming cost V 5 bases and J 6 bases, with 17 bases left between them. This CDR3 contains 15 residues. Germline CDR1 SGHTA, CDR2 FQGNSA. This CDR3 reads CASSPRESSGQPQHF. The DNA of the CDR3 is TGTGCCAGCAGCCCCCGGGAGTCAAGCGGTCAGCCCCAGCATTTT.

V usage is TRBV6-1 and J usage is TRBJ1-5, with 9 bases identical to TRBD1. The V gene's germline CDR1 is MNHNS and CDR2 SASEGT. J lost 3 bases, V lost 7 bases, and 7 bases had no gene match. This CDR3 has 15 residues. Here the CDR3 DNA reads TGTGCCAGCACGGACAGGGGCGGTTTCAATCAGCCCCAGCATTTT. Its protein product is CASTDRGGFNQPQHF.

V is TRBV13 and J is TRBJ2-1, with D possibly being TRBD1 (5 bases). The length of the CDR3 is 13 residues. Trimming pared 5 bases from V and 6 bases from J, leaving 11 bases between. CDR1 and CDR2 from the germline V gene are PRHDT and FYEKMQ (reference sequence). CDR3 coding DNA: TGTGCCAGCAGCCCCCGGACACGCAATGAGCAGTTCTTC. Protein sequence: CASSPRTRNEQFF.

This chain links TRBV5-6 with TRBJ1-5; TRBD1 agrees at 10 bases. This CDR3 spans 15 amino acids. Germline trimming cut 1 base from V and 5 bases from J; bases unmatched to any gene: 3. Germline V gene lookup returns CDR1 SGHDT and CDR2 YYEEEE. The CDR3 region is CASSLWDRGDQPQHF. The CDR3 DNA is TGTGCCAGCAGCTTGTGGGACAGGGGAGATCAGCCCCAGCATTTT.

This rearrangement joins TRBV9 to TRBJ2-7; no firm D call. V was pared by 0 bases and J by 3 bases, with 7 bases between. Germline assignment: CDR1 SGDLS and CDR2 YYNGEE. This CDR3 has 13 amino acids. The CDR3 DNA reads as TGTGCCAGCAGCGTAGACGGTGTCTACGAGCAGTACTTC. Translating gives CASSVDGVYEQYF.

The rearrangement links TRBV18 to TRBJ1-3, with D unclear. Germline CDR1 and CDR2: KGHSH and LQKENI. Between the trimmed V and J ends, which lost 3 bases and 0 bases, there was a span of 12 bases. The CDR3 sequence is 16 residues long. DNA for the CDR3: TGTGCCAGCTCACCCGGCAGCGCACGCTCTGGAAACACCATATATTTT. Translated, it gives CASSPGSARSGNTIYF.

V usage is TRBV5-8 and J usage is TRBJ2-7; D uncertain. Looked up from germline, CDR1 is SGHTS and CDR2 is YDEGEE. Trimming cost V 5 bases and J 4 bases, with 10 bases left between them. This CDR3 is built from 12 residues. CDR3 nucleotides: TGTGCCAGCAGATTCGGTCTTTACGAGCAGTACTTC. Protein: CASRFGLYEQYF. The entire variable domain, with the rest obtained from reference TRBV5-8 and TRBJ2-7, is as follows: EAGVTQSPTHLIKTRGQQATLRCSPISGHTSVYWYQQALGLGLQFLLWYDEGEERNRGNFPPRFSGRQFPNYSSELNVNALELEDSALYLCASRFGLYEQYFGPGTRLTVT.

The CDR3 is CASSFQVPYEQYF. Written as DNA, the CDR3 is TGTGCCAGCAGCTTCCAGGTGCCCTACGAGCAGTACTTC. The V and J genes are TRBV5-6 and TRBJ2-7; the D is unclear. The V gene's germline CDR1 is SGHDT and CDR2 YYEEEE. The CDR3 is made up of 13 amino acids. V was trimmed by 2 bases and J by 2 bases, leaving 8 bases between them. The full variable domain, with the rest looked up from reference TRBV5-6 and TRBJ2-7, is DAGVTQSPTHLIKTRGQQVTLRCSPKSGHDTVSWYQQALGQGPQFIFQYYEEEERQRGNFPDRFSGHQFPNYSSELNVNALLLGDSALYLCASSFQVPYEQYFGPGTRLTVT.

This clone has only a few counts. The V and J genes are TRBV5-4 and TRBJ1-6, with TRBD1 matching over 10 bases. The J segment lost 9 bases and the V segment lost 2 bases, leaving 8 bases of the junction unmatched. Germline lookup yields CDR1 SGHNT and CDR2 YYREEE (reference sequence). The CDR3 runs 16 residues. The CDR3, as DNA: TGTGCCAGCAGCTTAATCGGGGACAGGGGTGCTTCACCCCTCCACTTT. Encoded protein: CASSLIGDRGASPLHF.

The J gene is TRBJ1-1, the V gene TRBV27, with D unclear. V was pared by 5 bases and J by 4 bases, with 8 bases between. Germline CDR1 reads MNHEY; CDR2 reads SMNVEV (reference sequence). This CDR3 is built from 12 residues. This CDR3 is CASSPGLTEAFF. CDR3 coding DNA: TGTGCCAGCAGTCCGGGTCTCACTGAAGCTTTCTTT.